This TCR beta chain was captured by sequencing in a study of a mutant IDH1 vaccine in newly diagnosed glioma (dated by TCRdb to the early 2020s). About the full investigation: Vaccination started 4-6 weeks after radiotherapy alone, or was given together with temozolomide cycles in the groups whose treatment included chemotherapy. Of the roughly 30 treated patients, 62.5% were male and 37.5% were female, and a mean age of approximately 40 years was recorded. Before enrollment, patients had received standard therapy of radiotherapy alone, temozolomide alone, or radiochemotherapy with temozolomide; most received the combination. The week-35 safety follow-up was designated visit V12, and the week-47 end of study was designated visit V13. Peripheral blood was drawn at six visits: V03 (baseline), V05, V07, V10, V12 and V13. For exploratory analyses, approximately 25 treated patients had longitudinal TCRB deep sequencing done wherever samples were available.

What the authors observed across the whole study: According to the authors, sample limitations meant that analyses of patient blood samples could not be reproduced. Vaccine-induced immune responses across multiple MHC alleles were detected in approximately 93% of patients. No apparent relationship was observed between pseudoprogression and alterations in the top peripheral T cell clonotypes detected by TCRB sequencing. Availability determined which PBMC samples were chosen for TCRB deep sequencing.

Library creation used the immunoSEQ multiplex PCR assay. Following the manufacturer's protocol, the hsTCRB Kit was used to amplify rearranged TCR beta chain sequences. An Illumina MiSeq was used to sequence the TCRB libraries. In the original analysis: The proprietary platform of the kit vendor was used for demultiplexing, trimming and gene mapping. What TCRdb holds here is the immuneACCESS table cut down to in-frame rearrangements. Part of the clones is not present; checked against another copy, under half of the missing clones reflect an unresolved V gene, and the others are unexplained. V, J and clone size are those of that table, while D and trimming were read from the DNA. The sample has about 48,000 clones on record, more than 60% of them singletons. The ten most abundant clones make up 6.7% of the sample. With regard to this clone: Its antigen is currently not known. No quality values exist for individual bases; no much larger clone is one base distant.

According to the study, the label for this sample's time point signals: week 35, safety follow-up. Every vaccine dose consisted of 300 ug of a 20-mer mutant IDH1 peptide in Montanide, administered subcutaneously together with topical imiquimod. Across visits V03 through V10, patients got a total of eight vaccinations, given in weeks 1, 3, 5, 7, 11, 15, 19 and 23. Newly diagnosed WHO grade 3 or 4 IDH1-mutant astrocytomas showing loss of nuclear ATRX were present in the donors. The samples were drawn from NOA16, a multicentre, single-arm, open-label phase I trial in Germany that tested a mutant IDH1 peptide vaccine in humans for the first time. The DNeasy Blood and Tissue Kit was used to extract genomic DNA from EDTA blood for TCRB sequencing. This specimen consisted of PBMCs, obtained from a glioma patient whose treatment included an IDH1 peptide vaccine. The clonotype originates from a man aged 35 to 55 with glioma.

The DNA is as follows: TGTGCCAGCAGCGCCCGGGTCCTAGGGGGCTACACCTTC. Translated, it reads CASSARVLGGYTF. The sequence links TRBV9 to TRBJ1-2, with the D gene call left open. The CDR3, cysteine through phenylalanine, is 13 amino acids long. CDR3 DNA is the only sequence kept; it has 39 bases, read in frame from the first base. Sequences SGDLS (CDR1) and YYNGEE (CDR2) are obtained from the germline V gene. V is clipped by 3 bases and J by 8 bases, and the sequence between their germline boundaries is 14 bases long. The full variable domain, with segments outside the CDR3 supplied by the reference TRBV9 and TRBJ1-2 proteins, appears as DSGVTQTPKHLITATGQRVTLRCSPRSGDLSVYWYQQSLDQGLQFLIQYYNGEERAKGNILERFSAQQFPDLHSELNLSSLELGDSALYFCASSARVLGGYTFGSGTRLTVV.